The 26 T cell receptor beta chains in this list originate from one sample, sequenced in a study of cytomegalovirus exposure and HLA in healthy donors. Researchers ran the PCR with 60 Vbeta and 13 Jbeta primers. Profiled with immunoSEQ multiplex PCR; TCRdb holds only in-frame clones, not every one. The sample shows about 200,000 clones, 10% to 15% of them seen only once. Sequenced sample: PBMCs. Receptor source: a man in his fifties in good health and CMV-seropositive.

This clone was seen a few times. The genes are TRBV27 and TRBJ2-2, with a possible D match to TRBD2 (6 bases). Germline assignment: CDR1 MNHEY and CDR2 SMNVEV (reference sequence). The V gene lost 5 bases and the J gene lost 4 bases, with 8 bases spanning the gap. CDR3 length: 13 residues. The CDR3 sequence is CASSGGLTGELFF. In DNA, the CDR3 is TGTGCCAGCAGTGGGGGACTCACCGGGGAGCTGTTTTTT.

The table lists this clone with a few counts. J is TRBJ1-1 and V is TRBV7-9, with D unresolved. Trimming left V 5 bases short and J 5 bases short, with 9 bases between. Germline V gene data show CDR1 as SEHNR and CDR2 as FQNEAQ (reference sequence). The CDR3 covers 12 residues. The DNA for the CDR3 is TGTGCCAGCAGCCTTTCGGAGACTGAAGCTTTCTTT. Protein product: CASSLSETEAFF.

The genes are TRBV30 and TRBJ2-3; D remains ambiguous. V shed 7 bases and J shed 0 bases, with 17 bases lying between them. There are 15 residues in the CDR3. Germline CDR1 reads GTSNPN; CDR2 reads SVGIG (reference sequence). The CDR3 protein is CASIDTRTSTDTQYF. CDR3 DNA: TGTGCCTCTATTGATACCCGAACTAGCACAGATACGCAGTATTTT.

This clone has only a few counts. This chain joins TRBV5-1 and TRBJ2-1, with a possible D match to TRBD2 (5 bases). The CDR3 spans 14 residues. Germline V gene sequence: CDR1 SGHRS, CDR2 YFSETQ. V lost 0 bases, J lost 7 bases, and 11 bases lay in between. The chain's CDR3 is CASSLGLASNEQFF. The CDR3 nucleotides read TGCGCCAGCAGCTTGGGGCTAGCCTCGAATGAGCAGTTCTTC.

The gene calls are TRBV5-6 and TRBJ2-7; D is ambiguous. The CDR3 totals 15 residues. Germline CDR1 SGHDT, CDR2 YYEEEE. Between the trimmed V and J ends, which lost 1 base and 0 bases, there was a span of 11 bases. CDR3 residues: CASSLPGFSSYEQYV. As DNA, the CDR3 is TGTGCCAGCAGCTTGCCCGGGTTTAGCTCCTACGAGCAGTACGTC.

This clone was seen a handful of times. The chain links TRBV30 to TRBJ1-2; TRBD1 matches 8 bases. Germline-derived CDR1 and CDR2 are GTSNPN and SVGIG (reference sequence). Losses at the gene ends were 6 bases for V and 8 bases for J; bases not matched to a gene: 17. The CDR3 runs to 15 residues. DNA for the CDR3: TGTGCCTGCAAGAAAGTGGCAGGGGGCGTAGGGGGCTACACCTTC. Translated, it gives CACKKVAGGVGGYTF.

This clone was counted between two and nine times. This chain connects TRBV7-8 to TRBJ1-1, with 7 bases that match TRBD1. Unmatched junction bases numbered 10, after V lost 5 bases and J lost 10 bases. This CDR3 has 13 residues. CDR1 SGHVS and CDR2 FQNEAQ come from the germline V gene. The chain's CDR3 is CASSLDREAPAFF. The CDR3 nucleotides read TGTGCCAGCAGCCTTGACAGGGAGGCCCCAGCTTTCTTT.

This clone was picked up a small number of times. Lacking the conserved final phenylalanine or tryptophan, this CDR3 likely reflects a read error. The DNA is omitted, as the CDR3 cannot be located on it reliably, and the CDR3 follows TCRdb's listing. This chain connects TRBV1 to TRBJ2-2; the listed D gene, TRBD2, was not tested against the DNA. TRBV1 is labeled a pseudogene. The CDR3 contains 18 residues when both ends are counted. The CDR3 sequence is CTSSQEPVSGEDTGELFV.

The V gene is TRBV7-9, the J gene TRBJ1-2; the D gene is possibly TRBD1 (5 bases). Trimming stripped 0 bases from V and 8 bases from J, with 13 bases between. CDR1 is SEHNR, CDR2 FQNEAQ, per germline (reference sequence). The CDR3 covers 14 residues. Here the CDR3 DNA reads TGTGCCAGCAGCTTAGCCCTCCAAGGGGTCGGCTACACCTTC. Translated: CASSLALQGVGYTF. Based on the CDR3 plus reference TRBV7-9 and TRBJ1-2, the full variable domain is DTGVSQNPRHKITKRGQNVTFRCDPISEHNRLYWYRQTLGQGPEFLTYFQNEAQLEKSRLLSDRFSAERPKGSFSTLEIQRTEQGDSAMYLCASSLALQGVGYTFGSGTRLTVV.

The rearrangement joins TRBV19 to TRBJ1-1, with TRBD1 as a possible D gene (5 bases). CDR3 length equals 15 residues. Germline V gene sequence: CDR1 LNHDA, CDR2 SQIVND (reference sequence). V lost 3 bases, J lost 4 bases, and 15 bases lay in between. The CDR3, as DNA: TGTGCCAGTAGTATGAGAAGGGAAAGGGGCACTGAAGCTTTCTTT. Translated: CASSMRRERGTEAFF.

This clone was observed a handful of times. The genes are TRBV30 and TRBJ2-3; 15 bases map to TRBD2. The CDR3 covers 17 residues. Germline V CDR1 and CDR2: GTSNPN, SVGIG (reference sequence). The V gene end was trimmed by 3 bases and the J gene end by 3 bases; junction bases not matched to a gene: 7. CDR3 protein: CAWSLGLAGGRTDTQYF. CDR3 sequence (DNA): TGTGCCTGGAGCCTCGGACTAGCGGGGGGGCGGACAGATACGCAGTATTTT.

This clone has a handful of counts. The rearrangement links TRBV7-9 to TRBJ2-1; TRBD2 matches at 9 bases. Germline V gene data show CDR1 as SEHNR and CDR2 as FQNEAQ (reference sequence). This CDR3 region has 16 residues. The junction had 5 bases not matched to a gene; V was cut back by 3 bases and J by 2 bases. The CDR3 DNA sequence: TGTGCCAGCAGCTTGGACGGCGGGGGGGCCTACAATGAGCAGTTCTTC. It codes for CASSLDGGGAYNEQFF.

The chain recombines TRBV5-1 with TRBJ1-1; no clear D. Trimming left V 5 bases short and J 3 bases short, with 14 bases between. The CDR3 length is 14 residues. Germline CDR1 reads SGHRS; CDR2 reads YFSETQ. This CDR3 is CASRPGSDYTEAFF. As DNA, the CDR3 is TGCGCCAGCAGACCCGGTTCCGACTACACTGAAGCTTTCTTT.

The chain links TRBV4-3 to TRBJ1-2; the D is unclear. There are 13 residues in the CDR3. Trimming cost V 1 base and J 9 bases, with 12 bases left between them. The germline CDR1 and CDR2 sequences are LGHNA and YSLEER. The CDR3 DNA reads TGCGCCAGCAGCCAAGCGACCGGAGAGAGCTACACCTTC. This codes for CASSQATGESYTF.

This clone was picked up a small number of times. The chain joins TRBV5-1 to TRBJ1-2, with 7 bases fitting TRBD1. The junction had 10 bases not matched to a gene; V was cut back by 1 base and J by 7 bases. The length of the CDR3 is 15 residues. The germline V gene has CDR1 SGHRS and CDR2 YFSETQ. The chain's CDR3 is CASSLTSDRNGGYTF. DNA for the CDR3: TGCGCCAGCAGCTTGACTTCGGACAGGAACGGTGGCTACACCTTC.

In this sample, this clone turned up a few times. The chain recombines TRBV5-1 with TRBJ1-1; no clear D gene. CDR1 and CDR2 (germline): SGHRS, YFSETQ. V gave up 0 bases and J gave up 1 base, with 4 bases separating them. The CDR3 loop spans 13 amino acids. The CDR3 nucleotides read TGCGCCAGCAGCTTGGCAGGGAACACTGAAGCTTTCTTT. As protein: CASSLAGNTEAFF.

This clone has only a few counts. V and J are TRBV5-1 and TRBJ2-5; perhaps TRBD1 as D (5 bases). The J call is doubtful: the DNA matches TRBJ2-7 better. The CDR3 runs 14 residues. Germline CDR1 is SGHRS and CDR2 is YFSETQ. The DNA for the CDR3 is TGCGCCAGCAGCGCGGAGACAGCAATCTACGAGCAGTACTTC. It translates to CASSAETAIYEQYF.

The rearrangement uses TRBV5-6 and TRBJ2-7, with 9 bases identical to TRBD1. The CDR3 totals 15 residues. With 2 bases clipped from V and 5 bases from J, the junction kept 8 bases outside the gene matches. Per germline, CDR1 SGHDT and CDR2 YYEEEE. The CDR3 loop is CASSFVRTGVHEQYF. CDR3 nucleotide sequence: TGTGCCAGCAGCTTTGTTCGGACAGGGGTCCACGAGCAGTACTTC.

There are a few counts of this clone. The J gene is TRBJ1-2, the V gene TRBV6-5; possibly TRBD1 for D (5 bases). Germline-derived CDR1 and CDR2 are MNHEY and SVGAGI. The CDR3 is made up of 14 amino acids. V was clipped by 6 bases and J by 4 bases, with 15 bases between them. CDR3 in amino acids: CASRGGSGSYGYTF. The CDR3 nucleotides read TGTGCCAGCAGGGGGGGGTCGGGCAGCTATGGCTACACCTTC.

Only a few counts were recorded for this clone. Here the CDR3 DNA reads TGTGCCAGCAGCTGGGTCTCACAGGGTTTTGAAGATGACGGCTACACCTTC. Its protein product is CASSWVSQGFEDDGYTF. The chain uses TRBV5-6 and TRBJ1-2, with D tentatively TRBD1 (6 bases). The CDR3 covers 17 residues. Germline V gene lookup returns CDR1 SGHDT and CDR2 YYEEEE. V was shortened by 3 bases and J by 8 bases, with 26 bases between the two germline ends.

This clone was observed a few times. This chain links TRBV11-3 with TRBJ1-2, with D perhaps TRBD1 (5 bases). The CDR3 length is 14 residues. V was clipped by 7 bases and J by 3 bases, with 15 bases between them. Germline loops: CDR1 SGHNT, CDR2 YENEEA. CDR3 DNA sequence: TGTGCCAGCAACGGACATCCAGGCGACTATGGCTACACCTTC. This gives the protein CASNGHPGDYGYTF.

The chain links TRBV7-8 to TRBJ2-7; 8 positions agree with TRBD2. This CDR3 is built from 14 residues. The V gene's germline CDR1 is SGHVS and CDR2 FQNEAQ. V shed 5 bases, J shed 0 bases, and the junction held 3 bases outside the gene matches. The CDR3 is CASSGLAYSYEQYF. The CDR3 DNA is TGTGCCAGCAGCGGACTAGCTTACTCCTACGAGCAGTACTTC. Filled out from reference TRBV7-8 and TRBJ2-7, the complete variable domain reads GAGVSQSPRYKVAKRGQDVALRCDPISGHVSLFWYQQALGQGPEFLTYFQNEAQLDKSGLPSDRFFAERPEGSVSTLKIQRTQQEDSAVYLCASSGLAYSYEQYFGPGTRLTVT.

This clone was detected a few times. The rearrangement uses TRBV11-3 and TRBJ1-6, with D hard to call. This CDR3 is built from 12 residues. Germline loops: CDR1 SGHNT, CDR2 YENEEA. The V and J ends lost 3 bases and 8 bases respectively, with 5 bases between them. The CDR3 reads CASSLLDSPLHF. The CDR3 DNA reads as TGTGCCAGCAGCTTGTTAGATTCACCCCTCCACTTT. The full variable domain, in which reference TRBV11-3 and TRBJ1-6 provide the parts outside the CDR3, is EAGVVQSPRYKIIEKKQPVAFWCNPISGHNTLYWYLQNLGQGPELLIRYENEEAVDDSQLPKDRFSAERLKGVDSTLKIQPAELGDSAVYLCASSLLDSPLHFGNGTRLTVT.

The CDR3 region is CASRLSGTDEKLFF. In DNA form, the CDR3 reads TGTGCCAGCAGGTTATCGGGAACGGATGAAAAACTGTTTTTT. The chain uses TRBV14 and TRBJ1-4; D unresolved. V dropped 6 bases and J dropped 6 bases, with 14 bases sitting between them. The CDR3 contains 14 residues. Germline V gene data show CDR1 as SGHDN and CDR2 as FVKESK.

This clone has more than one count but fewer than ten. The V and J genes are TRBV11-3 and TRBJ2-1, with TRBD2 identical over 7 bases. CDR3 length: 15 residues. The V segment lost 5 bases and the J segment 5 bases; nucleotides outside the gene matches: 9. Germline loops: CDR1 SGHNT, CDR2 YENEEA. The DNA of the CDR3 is TGTGCCAGCAGCCCCGGGGGGAGGGCCAACAATGAGCAGTTCTTC. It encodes CASSPGGRANNEQFF.

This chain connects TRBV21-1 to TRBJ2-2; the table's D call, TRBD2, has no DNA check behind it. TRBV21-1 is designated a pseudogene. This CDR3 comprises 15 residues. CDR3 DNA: TGTGCCAGCAGCAAAGAGCGTGCGTACACCGGGGAGCTGTTTTTT. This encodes CASSKERAYTGELFF.